Below, 28 T cell receptor beta chains from the same sample are listed, as sequenced in a study of shared clonotypes between healthy human individuals. Data came from immunoSEQ multiplex PCR; TCRdb stores just in-frame clones and leaves some out. The sample contains 300,000 to 350,000 clones, roughly 70% of which appear only once. The sequencing sample was made of memory CD4+ T cells sorted from blood. This sample's subset: CD45RA-negative fraction. These receptors all come from a man aged 30 to 39 in good health.

CDR3 loop: CASRSGNEQFF. As DNA, the CDR3 is TGTGCCAGCAGATCTGGTAATGAGCAGTTCTTC. The J gene is TRBJ2-1, the V gene TRBV5-4; the D is unclear. Germline V gene lookup returns CDR1 SGHNT and CDR2 YYREEE (reference sequence). Trimming removed 5 bases at V and 7 bases at J, with 7 bases between. CDR3 length equals 11 residues.

The J gene is TRBJ1-3, the V gene TRBV10-2; D is ambiguous. Trimming removed 3 bases from V and 0 bases from J, with 15 bases in between. The V gene's germline CDR1 is WSHSY and CDR2 SAAADI. This CDR3 is built from 17 residues. Written as DNA, the CDR3 is TGCGCCAGCAGTGATCGGGCAGGACTCTTCTCTGGAAACACCATATATTTT. Its protein product is CASSDRAGLFSGNTIYF.

This clone was detected only a few times. This chain uses TRBV7-9 with TRBJ2-6; D perhaps matches TRBD1 (6 bases). The CDR3 runs to 14 residues. Germline V CDR1 and CDR2: SEHNR, FQNEAQ (reference sequence). Trimming removed 2 bases at V and 10 bases at J, with 12 bases between. CDR3 region: CASSLQGSLNVLTF. The CDR3 DNA reads as TGTGCCAGCAGCTTACAGGGGTCCCTTAACGTCCTGACTTTC.

A word on this clone: Other DNA variants within this sample encode the same CDR3. The chain has TRBV9 and TRBJ1-1; D is possibly TRBD1 (5 bases). The CDR3 contains 13 residues. In germline, CDR1 is SGDLS, CDR2 YYNGEE. V was cut by 2 bases and J by 5 bases, with 10 bases left in between. CDR3: CASSVGGETEAFF. The CDR3 nucleotides read TGTGCCAGCAGCGTTGGGGGGGAAACTGAAGCTTTCTTT. The full variable domain, rest sourced from reference TRBV9 and TRBJ1-1, is DSGVTQTPKHLITATGQRVTLRCSPRSGDLSVYWYQQSLDQGLQFLIQYYNGEERAKGNILERFSAQQFPDLHSELNLSSLELGDSALYFCASSVGGETEAFFGQGTRLTVV.

The rearrangement links TRBV27 to TRBJ2-3; 7 bases match TRBD1. The CDR3 has 15 amino acids. V shed 7 bases and J 4 bases; nucleotides not matched to a gene: 11. Germline CDR1 MNHEY, CDR2 SMNVEV (reference sequence). Here the CDR3 reads CASKLWRQGPDTQYF. CDR3 nucleotide sequence: TGTGCCAGCAAATTATGGAGACAGGGTCCAGATACGCAGTATTTT.

This clone was detected once. This sequence joins TRBV9 and TRBJ2-5, with a tentative D call TRBD1 (6 bases). V lost 0 bases and J 2 bases, leaving 17 bases between the germline ends. The CDR3 loop spans 17 amino acids. Germline V lookup: CDR1 SGDLS, CDR2 YYNGEE. The CDR3 DNA sequence: TGTGCCAGCAGCGTAGCTATTGGGACACGACAACAAGAGACCCAGTACTTC. Residues: CASSVAIGTRQQETQYF.

There are many counts of this clone. The rearrangement joins TRBV14 to TRBJ2-7; the D is unclear. Trimming stripped 0 bases from V and 2 bases from J, with 8 bases between. Germline V gives CDR1 SGHDN, CDR2 FVKESK. CDR3 length: 14 amino acids. The CDR3 coding sequence is TGTGCCAGCAGCCAAGACAGTCTAGCCTACGAGCAGTACTTC. Encoded protein: CASSQDSLAYEQYF.

The chain is built from TRBV10-3 and TRBJ1-5; the match to TRBD1 covers 9 bases. CDR3 length: 12 residues. V lost 11 bases to trimming and J lost 6 bases; unmatched junction nucleotides: 5. CDR1 ENHRY and CDR2 SYGVKD come from the germline V gene. CDR3: CAVQGAGQPQHF. The CDR3, as DNA: TGTGCCGTACAGGGGGCGGGTCAGCCCCAGCATTTT.

This chain links TRBV28 with TRBJ2-1, with a tentative D call TRBD2 (5 bases). V lost 6 bases and J lost 3, with 15 bases in between. The CDR3 extends over 15 amino acids. The germline CDR1 and CDR2 sequences are MDHEN and SYDVKM. The CDR3 DNA sequence: TGTGCCAGCAGCCTACTAGGGATTGACTACAATGAGCAGTTCTTC. This gives the protein CASSLLGIDYNEQFF.

V and J are TRBV29-1 and TRBJ1-2; D is perhaps TRBD1 (6 bases). With 8 bases removed from V and 1 base from J, the gap between germline ends came to 11 bases. The length of the CDR3 is 12 residues. CDR1 and CDR2 (germline): SQVTM, ANQGSEA. CDR3 sequence reads: CSLRDINYGYTF. CDR3 nucleotide sequence: TGCAGCTTACGGGACATTAACTATGGCTACACCTTC.

The chain uses TRBV7-6 and TRBJ2-7; 7 nucleotides line up with TRBD1. This CDR3 has 16 residues. Germline trimming cut 5 bases from V and 2 bases from J; bases unmatched to any gene: 12. Germline V gene lookup returns CDR1 SGHVS and CDR2 FNYEAQ. CDR3 amino acids: CASSPRGGTGAYEQYF. The CDR3 DNA is TGTGCCAGCAGCCCCAGAGGTGGAACAGGGGCCTACGAGCAGTACTTC. Full variable domain (remainder filled in from reference TRBV7-6 and TRBJ2-7): GAGVSQSPRYKVTKRGQDVALRCDPISGHVSLYWYRQALGQGPEFLTYFNYEAQQDKSGLPNDRFSAERPEGSISTLTIQRTEQRDSAMYRCASSPRGGTGAYEQYFGPGTRLTVT.

This CDR3 reads CSVQQGRNTEAFF. The CDR3 nucleotides read TGCAGCGTCCAACAGGGCAGGAACACTGAAGCTTTCTTT. The rearrangement uses TRBV29-1 and TRBJ1-1; D might be TRBD1 (6 bases). This CDR3 spans 13 amino acids. Germline V gives CDR1 SQVTM, CDR2 ANQGSEA. Trimming cost V 6 bases and J 1 base, with 12 bases left between them.

The chain couples TRBV18 to TRBJ1-3; D is unclear. CDR1 is KGHSH and CDR2 is LQKENI in the germline V gene. CDR3 size: 12 residues. The V end was cut by 3 bases, the J end by 6 bases, with 6 bases between. Here the CDR3 reads CASSPLENTIYF. Here the CDR3 DNA reads TGTGCCAGCTCACCTCTGGAAAACACCATATATTTT.

V usage is TRBV5-5 and J usage is TRBJ2-5, with TRBD2 as a possible D gene (6 bases). V lost 5 bases, J lost 0 bases, and 11 bases lay in between. This CDR3 region has 14 residues. Germline CDR1 SGHKS, CDR2 YYEKEE (reference sequence). The CDR3 DNA sequence: TGTGCCAGCAGACGGGGGTTAGACCAAGAGACCCAGTACTTC. It encodes CASRRGLDQETQYF.

Comment on this clone: This specimen includes other DNA sequences encoding the same CDR3. The chain carries TRBV29-1 and TRBJ2-7; D unresolved. Germline assignment: CDR1 SQVTM and CDR2 ANQGSEA. This CDR3 has 12 amino acids. V was pared by 6 bases and J by 5 bases, with 14 bases between. The CDR3 sequence: CSVGPRFDEQYF. CDR3 sequence (DNA): TGCAGCGTCGGCCCGCGGTTCGACGAGCAGTACTTC.

The chain employs TRBV5-1 and TRBJ2-7; tentative D call: TRBD1 (5 bases). With 2 bases removed from V and 4 bases from J, the gap between germline ends came to 13 bases. From germline, CDR1 is SGHRS and CDR2 YFSETQ. The CDR3 extends over 14 amino acids. CDR3 DNA: TGCGCCAGCAGCTTTACCGGACAAGTTTACGAGCAGTACTTC. This translates into CASSFTGQVYEQYF.

The chain joins TRBV6-1 to TRBJ2-7; 10 positions match TRBD1. Germline-derived CDR1 and CDR2 are MNHNS and SASEGT. V was clipped by 4 bases and J by 2 bases; unmatched bases: 5. The CDR3 totals 15 residues. The CDR3 sequence: CASSAAGTGAYEQYF. The CDR3 nucleotides read TGTGCCAGCAGTGCTGCCGGGACAGGGGCCTACGAGCAGTACTTC.

The chain joins TRBV19 to TRBJ2-7; D gene ambiguous. Germline V CDR1 and CDR2: LNHDA, SQIVND (reference sequence). The CDR3 covers 14 residues. V was pared by 6 bases and J by 3 bases, with 15 bases between. Here the CDR3 DNA reads TGTGCCAGTAGCAGAAAAATAGACATCTACGAGCAGTACTTC. Residues: CASSRKIDIYEQYF.

V and J are TRBV18 and TRBJ2-2; 7 bases are a match to TRBD2. The CDR3 loop spans 18 amino acids. The junction had 12 bases not matched to a gene; V was cut back by 2 bases and J by 3 bases. Looked up from germline, CDR1 is KGHSH and CDR2 is LQKENI. The CDR3 spells CASSPLMWAREDTGELFF. CDR3 nucleotide sequence: TGTGCCAGCTCACCATTAATGTGGGCTCGGGAGGACACCGGGGAGCTGTTTTTT.

The V and J genes are TRBV15 and TRBJ2-1; 7 nucleotides align to TRBD2. CDR1 LNHNV and CDR2 YYDKDF come from the germline V gene (reference sequence). This CDR3 has 16 residues. The trim removed 2 bases at V and 5 bases at J, leaving 9 bases unmatched. CDR3 nucleotides: TGTGCCACCAGCAGACGCCGGGACTATAAAAACAATGAGCAGTTCTTC. Translation: CATSRRRDYKNNEQFF.

The rearrangement links TRBV18 to TRBJ1-2; TRBD1 might be the D (6 bases). This CDR3 has 11 residues. Germline V gives CDR1 KGHSH, CDR2 LQKENI. Trimming pared 5 bases from V and 8 bases from J, leaving 9 bases between. The CDR3 region is CASSGQRGYTF. The CDR3 DNA sequence: TGTGCCAGCTCAGGACAGCGGGGCTACACCTTC.

The chain combines TRBV5-4 with TRBJ2-5; 9 nucleotides align to TRBD2. With V trimmed by 3 bases and J by 5 bases, 8 bases remained unmatched. This CDR3 contains 15 residues. CDR1 and CDR2 from the germline V gene are SGHNT and YYREEE (reference sequence). CDR3 sequence (DNA): TGTGCCAGCAGCTCCCTTGCGGGAGGGCCGGAGACCCAGTACTTC. This encodes CASSSLAGGPETQYF.

The genes are TRBV6-6 and TRBJ2-1, with 11 bases identical to TRBD1. V lost 0 bases and J lost 6; bases outside the gene matches: 4. The CDR3 is 16 amino acids. From germline, CDR1 is MNHNY and CDR2 SVGAGI (reference sequence). CDR3 DNA: TGTGCCAGCAGTTACTCCCCGGGACAGGGGGTCAATGAGCAGTTCTTC. Translating gives CASSYSPGQGVNEQFF.

The chain uses TRBV4-2 and TRBJ2-7; the match to TRBD1 covers 12 bases. Per the germline V gene, CDR1 is LGHNA and CDR2 is YNFKEQ. With 3 bases clipped from V and 4 bases from J, the junction kept 10 bases outside the gene matches. The CDR3 extends over 17 amino acids. CDR3 sequence (DNA): TGTGCCAGCAGCCACACAACTGGGACAGGGGGCTCATACGAGCAGTACTTC. Protein: CASSHTTGTGGSYEQYF.

The genes are TRBV11-3 and TRBJ2-5; the D is unclear. Germline V gene sequence: CDR1 SGHNT, CDR2 YENEEA. The CDR3 covers 13 residues. With 1 base removed from V and 1 base from J, the gap between germline ends came to 4 bases. CDR3 sequence (DNA): TGTGCCAGCAGCTTAGGGACCCAAGAGACCCAGTACTTC. This codes for CASSLGTQETQYF. Drawing the rest from reference TRBV11-3 and TRBJ2-5, the complete variable domain is EAGVVQSPRYKIIEKKQPVAFWCNPISGHNTLYWYLQNLGQGPELLIRYENEEAVDDSQLPKDRFSAERLKGVDSTLKIQPAELGDSAVYLCASSLGTQETQYFGPGTRLLVL.

The chain has TRBV7-3 and TRBJ2-1, with 12 bases lining up with TRBD2. The CDR3 contains 16 residues. After removal of 2 bases from V and 6 bases from J, the junction contained 5 bases not matched to a gene. Looked up from germline, CDR1 is SGHTA and CDR2 is FQGTGA. The CDR3 loop is CASSLRASGRANEQFF. Here the CDR3 DNA reads TGTGCCAGCAGCTTACGGGCTAGCGGGAGGGCCAATGAGCAGTTCTTC.

The chain recombines TRBV11-2 with TRBJ2-3; 9 positions match TRBD2. J was trimmed by 5 bases and V by 4 bases; bases with no gene match: 4. Germline V lookup: CDR1 SGHAT, CDR2 FQNNGV. There are 14 residues in the CDR3. CDR3 in DNA: TGTGCCAGCAGCTCGACTAGCGGTGGAGATACGCAGTATTTT. Encoded protein: CASSSTSGGDTQYF.

The CDR3 region has the DNA TGTGCCAGCAGCTTAGGATCGGGTGAGCAGTTCTTC. This codes for CASSLGSGEQFF. The chain joins TRBV11-2 to TRBJ2-1; D is unresolved. The CDR3 runs 12 residues. The V end lost 1 base, the J end lost 9 bases, and 7 bases lay between the germline ends. The germline V gene has CDR1 SGHAT and CDR2 FQNNGV.